This T cell receptor (beta chain) was sequenced for a study of chemoradiotherapy in HPV16-positive cancers. Study at large: Candidate HPV-specific T-cell clones and common TCR motifs came from functional assays in a couple of HPV16-positive patients.

The CDR3 loop spans 13 amino acids. V was trimmed by 5 bases and J by 2 bases, leaving 10 bases between them. In germline, CDR1 is MNHEY, CDR2 SMNVEV (reference sequence). Regarding this clone: The antigen is unknown.

Points from the study as a whole: Better recurrence-free survival went with HPV-responsive T-cell expansion in HPV16-positive patients.

Produced via immunoSEQ multiplex PCR; TCRdb's table is partial and in-frame only. The repertoire has some 27,000 clones, just over 90% of them found once; the top ten carry roughly 22%. The sample here was blood, taken from a patient who underwent chemoradiotherapy. This TCR was recovered from a human donor with HPV-associated anogenital cancer. V is TRBV27 and J is TRBJ2-7; unclear D gene. This chain's CDR3 is CASSPLTTYEQYF. DNA of the CDR3: TGTGCCAGCAGTCCCCTCACCACCTACGAGCAGTACTTC.